The T cell receptor (beta chain) under discussion was sequenced for a study of early T cells in non-severe SARS-CoV-2 infection. General study points: Sequences matched to VDJdb favored anti-spike CD8 responses, while private and CD4 specificities were missed.

The protocol attached unique molecular identifiers to individual cDNA molecules. A single record per CDR3 protein comes from TCRdb applying MiXCR to the 5' RACE reads. This table holds about 35,000 distinct CDR3 sequences, roughly 4.5% found once. This clonotype was detected ten times or more. What it binds is unknown. The CDR3 extends over 15 amino acids. The J segment lost 4 bases and the V segment lost 3 bases, leaving 4 bases of the junction unmatched. Germline CDR1 is KGHSH and CDR2 is LQKENI. The J gene is TRBJ2-1, the V gene TRBV18, with TRBD1 matching over 9 bases. Sequencing was performed on whole blood. The sequence was collected from an adult who was a healthcare worker with PCR-confirmed SARS-CoV-2 infection or an uninfected control (not recorded which). The CDR3 sequence is CASSPGTGIYNEQFF. CDR3 sequence (DNA): TGTGCCAGCTCACCCGGGACAGGGATATACAATGAGCAGTTCTTC.